This TCR beta chain comes out of a study of shared clonotypes between healthy human individuals. General study results and limits: When naive CD4 clonotypes were compared across several donors, approximately 5% were shared.

To note about this clone: The antigen is not known.

The CDR3 length is 17 residues. Per the germline V gene, CDR1 is SGHRS and CDR2 is YFSETQ. The V segment lost 4 bases and the J segment 1 base; nucleotides outside the gene matches: 9. Genomic DNA of each subset was evenly split across several immunoSEQ plates. In the original workflow: Junction-only sequences without quality scores were provided by ImmunoSEQ, so filtering was different. Profiling relied on immunoSEQ multiplex PCR, and the TCRdb table lists in-frame clones only, not all of them. Clone size and the V and J calls come from that table; the DNA yielded D and trimming. The sample has 1 million to 1.2 million clones; roughly 77% are singletons.

The TCR originated in a man aged 18 to 29 in good health. Some clones in this sample may be carry-over from other donors' samples. Sequencing was done on a sample of memory CD4+ T cells from PBMCs. The sample's subset: CD45RA-negative fraction. The chain recombines TRBV5-1 with TRBJ2-5, with 11 bases aligning to TRBD2. CDR3 loop: CASSAGGTSGVQETQYF. DNA for the CDR3: TGCGCCAGCAGCGCAGGAGGGACTAGCGGTGTCCAAGAGACCCAGTACTTC.